This T cell receptor beta chain was identified in a study of regulatory T cells in long-lasting Graves disease (dated by TCRdb to the early 2020s). About the study as a whole: Newly diagnosed Graves' disease patients had taken antithyroid drugs for less than 3 months. This study used TCR sequencing and RNA sequencing of peripheral blood to compare persistent Graves' disease patients against newly diagnosed Graves' disease patients. The study took place in China and was registered as a clinical trial. TCR sequencing covered some 13 persistent and 20 newly diagnosed Graves' disease patients, about 35 samples in total.

This clonotype was observed a handful of times. Its antigen specificity is not known. The junction differs from germline at one of its ends, possibly a read error. To prepare the library, multiplex PCR was applied. Sequencing took place on an Illumina HiSeq 4000. TCR beta libraries were built with iRepertoire HTBI primers and Arm-PCR amplification of CDR3 regions. Before sequencing, the PCR products went through gel purification. Per the original workflow: A total of fewer than 80 TRBV and some 13 TRBJ segments were identified across samples and were used for gene usage analysis of CDR3 amino acid clonotypes. Filtered high-quality paired reads were merged into contigs using COPE and FqMerger. BLAST was used to align contigs to IMGT TRBV, TRBD and TRBJ reference genes, with CDR3 defined following IMGT. Any clonotype with a frequency above 0.1% was classified as a highly expanded clone. Shannon entropy was used to measure repertoire diversity, and the Gini coefficient was used to measure V-J evenness. Public clonotypes were defined as clonotypes shared by more than one individual. TCRdb took the public reads, trimmed them with fastp at Q25, ran MiXCR for clone calling and kept in-frame beta chains. CDR3 protein duplicates are merged, each entry listing the most common genes and DNA. The V and J calls shown here were made by TCRdb, not taken from the authors' results. The sample includes about 240,000 distinct CDR3 sequences, with around 20% observed a single time. The ten largest clones take up roughly 14% of the sample.

The paper as a whole reports these results and caveats: Sequencing and analysis were limited to the TCR beta chain. Preferential use of TRBV28, TRBJ1-2 and TRBJ2-5 was observed in persistent disease, whereas TRBV20-1 and TRBJ2-1 were favored in newly diagnosed disease. The authors acknowledged the small sample size as a limitation that may reduce accuracy. Patients with persistent disease shared more public clonotypes (roughly 2,900) than newly diagnosed patients did (more than 900). The study examined only peripheral blood because the primary lesion, thyroid tissue, could not be accessed. Compared with newly diagnosed patients, persistent Graves' disease patients had lower TCR Shannon entropy and fewer highly expanded clones, which suggests clonal expansion.

The CDR3, from cysteine to phenylalanine, totals 16 residues. Just the 48-base CDR3 DNA is kept, in frame starting at base 1. CDR1 MGHRA and CDR2 YSYEKL are derived from the germline V gene. The intended sense of this specimen's time point label: newly diagnosed GD, antithyroid drugs for less than 3 months. For both TCR sequencing and RNA sequencing, RNA was extracted from PBMCs using TRIzol. The diagnosis of Graves' disease followed American Thyroid Association guidelines. Recruitment of patients was carried out at an endocrinology department in Xi'an, China. Each patient gave approximately 8.8 milliliters of peripheral blood, collected in an EDTA anticoagulant tube. Ficoll Paque Plus density gradient separation was used to isolate PBMCs, and no further T cell sorting was performed. An Agilent 2100 Bioanalyzer and agarose gel were used to check RNA quality, and a NanoDrop 2000 was used to measure RNA concentration.

The sequence is built from TRBV4-1 and TRBJ1-1; the best D guess is TRBD1, with 5 bases matching. This receptor was obtained from a female donor with Graves disease. The sequencing used peripheral blood mononuclear cells (PBMCs), collected at new diagnosis, from a patient treated with antithyroid drugs. The CDR3: CASSWAGQIAPAEAFF. The nucleotide sequence reads TGCGCCAGCAGCTGGGCAGGGCAAATTGCCCCCGCTGAGGCTTTCTTT.